The sequence of this T cell receptor (beta chain) was determined in a study of blood T cell repertoires in COVID-19. At the level of the study: Both acute and convalescent COVID-19 samples were obtained from the United States, Italy and Spain.

Method: immunoSEQ multiplex PCR; TCRdb's copy keeps in-frame clones and lacks some. The sample has 250,000 to 350,000 clones; 87% are singletons. Unmatched junction bases numbered 6, after V lost 8 bases and J lost 2 bases. The V gene's germline CDR1 is LNHDA and CDR2 SQIVND (reference sequence). The CDR3 is 15 residues long. The sequence was obtained from a man younger than 30 with active or convalescent COVID-19. V is TRBV19 and J is TRBJ2-1, with 10 bases matching TRBD2. What was sequenced was peripheral blood. The CDR3 reads CASGTSANTYNEQFF. The CDR3 DNA reads as TGTGCCAGTGGGACTAGCGCGAACACCTACAATGAGCAGTTCTTC. Complete variable domain (other parts from reference TRBV19 and TRBJ2-1): DGGITQSPKYLFRKEGQNVTLSCEQNLNHDAMYWYRQDPGQGLRLIYYSQIVNDFQKGDIAEGYSVSREKKESFPLTVTSAQKNPTAFYLCASGTSANTYNEQFFGPGTRLTVL.